The 23 T cell receptor beta chains listed next were all sequenced from one sample in a study of T cells in Graves' hyperthyroidism and ophthalmopathy. RNA transcripts were the template for amplifying TCR beta CDR3 regions. A set of HTBI primers served as the primers for a first-round RT-PCR of the TCR CDR3. TCRdb reprocessed the multiplex PCR reads via MiXCR and lists one record per CDR3 protein. This sample has a few hundred thousand distinct CDR3 sequences, with roughly 19% found just once. Material: blood. These receptors were taken from a man aged 50 to 59 with Graves' ophthalmopathy.

The V call is TRBV20-1, the J call TRBJ2-2; 7 bases agree with TRBD2. With V trimmed by 6 bases and J by 4 bases, 14 bases remained unmatched. The germline V gene encodes CDR1 DFQATT and CDR2 SNEGSKA (reference sequence). The CDR3 has 16 amino acids. The CDR3 reads CSAHPGASGSTGELFF. The CDR3, as DNA: TGCAGTGCACACCCCGGGGCTAGCGGATCCACCGGGGAGCTGTTTTTT.

This chain links TRBV20-1 with TRBJ2-7; 10 bases fit TRBD2. This CDR3 is 16 amino acids long. Germline V lookup: CDR1 DFQATT, CDR2 SNEGSKA (reference sequence). Unmatched junction bases numbered 13, after V lost 6 bases and J lost 2 bases. The CDR3 region is CSAFGALAGVPYEQYF. The CDR3 DNA reads TGCAGTGCCTTTGGGGCTCTAGCGGGAGTCCCCTACGAGCAGTACTTC.

This clonotype was seen a handful of times. Here the CDR3 DNA reads TGTGCCAGCAGAGTAGCGGGAGGTAACAATGAGCAGTTCTTC. It codes for CASRVAGGNNEQFF. The chain employs TRBV3-1 and TRBJ2-1, with 10 bases aligning to TRBD2. J gave up 5 bases and V 6 bases, and 4 bases lay outside the gene matches. CDR3 length equals 14 residues. Germline CDR1 is LGHDT and CDR2 is YNNKEL (reference sequence).

This clonotype was picked up a small number of times. The rearrangement joins TRBV2 to TRBJ1-3; TRBD1 agrees at 8 bases. The CDR3 extends over 16 amino acids. The germline CDR1 and CDR2 sequences are SNHLY and FYNNEI. V shed 4 bases and J 0 bases; nucleotides not matched to a gene: 5. The CDR3 coding sequence is TGTGCCAGCAGTGGGGGGACAGGCCTCTCTGGAAACACCATATATTTT. Its translation is CASSGGTGLSGNTIYF.

This clonotype has at least ten counts. This chain uses TRBV11-2 with TRBJ1-1; 12 positions match TRBD1. The CDR3 spans 15 residues. CDR1 and CDR2 (germline): SGHAT, FQNNGV. The V gene end was trimmed by 3 bases and the J gene end by 5 bases; junction bases not matched to a gene: 4. CDR3 residues: CASSFRDRGRTEAFF. DNA of the CDR3: TGTGCCAGCAGCTTTAGGGACAGGGGGCGGACTGAAGCTTTCTTT.

This clonotype showed up just a few times. The chain joins TRBV6-5 to TRBJ2-7; D call uncertain. The V end lost 2 bases, the J end lost 3 bases, and 8 bases lay between the germline ends. The CDR3 runs to 13 residues. Germline V gives CDR1 MNHEY, CDR2 SVGAGI. CDR3: CASSYGRNYEQYF. CDR3 nucleotide sequence: TGTGCCAGCAGTTACGGACGGAACTACGAGCAGTACTTC.

As to this clonotype: Because the CDR3's place on the DNA is in doubt, the DNA is left out and the CDR3 is given as listed by TCRdb. This chain uses TRBV24-1 with TRBJ2-2; the table calls TRBD1, which could not be checked here. The CDR3 extends over 17 residues, inclusive of both ends. CDR1 KGHDR and CDR2 SFDVKD come from the germline V gene. This chain's CDR3 is CATSDPGTRRTPGSCFF.

This chain links TRBV24-1 with TRBJ2-1; possibly TRBD2 for D (5 bases). The CDR3 is 15 residues long. The V gene's germline CDR1 is KGHDR and CDR2 SFDVKD. V was shortened by 4 bases and J by 8 bases, with 17 bases between the two germline ends. Here the CDR3 DNA reads TGTGCCACCAGTGAACCTCGGACTCCCTGGGATGAGCAGTTCTTC. It translates to CATSEPRTPWDEQFF.

In its sample, this clonotype was seen many times. The chain has TRBV28 and TRBJ2-7; 8 bases align to TRBD2. Losses at the gene ends were 7 bases for V and 3 bases for J; bases not matched to a gene: 20. The CDR3 is 18 amino acids. Germline V lookup: CDR1 MDHEN, CDR2 SYDVKM. CDR3 loop: CASTSGLAKSYVDYEQYF. The CDR3 DNA reads as TGTGCCAGCACCTCTGGACTAGCCAAATCATACGTCGACTACGAGCAGTACTTC. Full variable domain (outside the CDR3, taken from reference TRBV28 and TRBJ2-7): DVKVTQSSRYLVKRTGEKVFLECVQDMDHENMFWYRQDPGLGLRLIYFSYDVKMKEKGDIPEGYSVSREKKERFSLILESASTNQTSMYLCASTSGLAKSYVDYEQYFGPGTRLTVT.

This clonotype was picked up many times. V usage is TRBV10-3 and J usage is TRBJ1-2; TRBD1 might be the D (5 bases). V was trimmed by 2 bases and J by 3 bases, leaving 7 bases between them. Germline lookup yields CDR1 ENHRY and CDR2 SYGVKD. The CDR3 has 13 residues. The CDR3 DNA reads TGTGCCATCAGTGAGACAGGCGACTATGGCTACACCTTC. It codes for CAISETGDYGYTF.

This clonotype was counted many times. The rearrangement joins TRBV20-1 to TRBJ2-3, with TRBD2 as a possible D gene (5 bases). From germline, CDR1 is DFQATT and CDR2 SNEGSKA (reference sequence). V lost 7 bases to trimming and J lost 3 bases, with 23 bases between them. The length of the CDR3 is 16 residues. CDR3 residues: CSVPPAGRKKTDTQYF. CDR3 DNA: TGCAGTGTTCCCCCCGCGGGCAGAAAAAAAACAGATACGCAGTATTTT.

In its sample, this clonotype was seen many times. The chain uses TRBV9 and TRBJ2-1; 8 nucleotides line up with TRBD2. The V gene's germline CDR1 is SGDLS and CDR2 YYNGEE. The CDR3 is 17 residues long. V dropped 3 bases and J dropped 5; count of bases not matched to a gene: 13. DNA of the CDR3: TGTGCCAGCAGCGCCTCGGGGAGCGGGAGAGGGGACAATGAGCAGTTCTTC. It yields the protein CASSASGSGRGDNEQFF.

The rearrangement joins TRBV7-3 to TRBJ1-4, with TRBD1 as a possible D gene (5 bases). CDR3 length: 13 amino acids. V lost 5 bases, J lost 8 bases, and 12 bases lay in between. CDR1 and CDR2 (germline): SGHTA, FQGTGA. This CDR3 reads CASSRSEGEKLFF. In DNA, the CDR3 is TGTGCCAGCAGCCGATCGGAGGGGGAAAAACTGTTTTTT.

In its sample, this clonotype was seen many times. V usage is TRBV18 and J usage is TRBJ1-1, with TRBD1 identical over 11 bases. Trimming at V came to 6 bases and at J to 2 bases, leaving 14 bases not matched to a gene. The CDR3 is 18 residues long. CDR1 and CDR2 from the germline V gene are KGHSH and LQKENI. The CDR3 loop is CASSPRTGGLGFNTEAFF. For the CDR3, the DNA is TGTGCCAGCTCTCCCAGGACAGGGGGCCTAGGGTTTAACACTGAAGCTTTCTTT.

This chain uses TRBV5-4 with TRBJ2-7; 12 bases align to TRBD1. Trimming at V came to 4 bases and at J to 6 bases, leaving 11 bases not matched to a gene. This CDR3 is 16 amino acids long. In germline, CDR1 is SGHNT, CDR2 YYREEE (reference sequence). The CDR3 region is CASSRGAGTGGAEQYF. The CDR3 DNA reads as TGTGCCAGCAGCCGCGGGGCCGGGACAGGGGGCGCCGAGCAGTACTTC.

As concerns this clonotype: This may come from a read error, since a much larger clone is one base off. Written as DNA, the CDR3 is TGTGCCACCAGCTTAGGAAGGGGTGGTCATGGTGACGAGCAGTTCTTC. Its protein is CATSLGRGGHGDEQFF. The chain links TRBV15 to TRBJ2-1; a possible D gene is TRBD1 (5 bases). V was cut by 5 bases and J by 10 bases, with 24 bases left in between. Germline V gene lookup returns CDR1 LNHNV and CDR2 YYDKDF (reference sequence). This CDR3 region has 16 residues.

The gene calls are TRBV7-2 and TRBJ1-1; a possible D gene is TRBD1 (5 bases). Germline CDR1 and CDR2: SGHTA and FQGNSA. The V end lost 1 base, the J end lost 5 bases, and 14 bases lay between the germline ends. This CDR3 is 15 amino acids long. This CDR3 is CASSLEGAGWTEAFF. Written as DNA, the CDR3 is TGTGCCAGCAGCTTAGAAGGGGCAGGGTGGACTGAAGCTTTCTTT.

This clonotype was detected ten times or more. The V call is TRBV12-3 or TRBV12-4, the J call TRBJ2-7; 12 bases map to TRBD2. The CDR3 consists of 16 residues. The ends lost 1 base at V and 6 bases at J; junction bases unmatched: 7. CDR3: CASSLVLAGGRGEQYF. The CDR3 bases are TGTGCCAGCAGTTTAGTACTAGCGGGAGGTAGGGGCGAGCAGTACTTC.

This clonotype was observed a handful of times. J is TRBJ2-7 and V is TRBV20-1, with TRBD2 identical over 7 bases. After removal of 5 bases from V and 2 bases from J, the junction contained 9 bases not matched to a gene. The germline gives CDR1 DFQATT, CDR2 SNEGSKA (reference sequence). This CDR3 has 14 amino acids. CDR3 loop: CSALPTSRAYEQYF. DNA of the CDR3: TGCAGTGCTCTCCCGACTAGCAGGGCCTACGAGCAGTACTTC.

The chain couples TRBV6-2 or TRBV6-3 to TRBJ2-7; D may be TRBD1 (6 bases). The CDR3 is 13 residues long. Germline V CDR1 and CDR2: MNHEY, SVGEGT. V shed 7 bases and J shed 6 bases, with 16 bases lying between them. Here the CDR3 reads CASMGGQLSEQYF. The CDR3, as DNA: TGTGCCAGCATGGGTGGACAGCTTTCCGAGCAGTACTTC.

In its sample, this clonotype was seen a few times. The chain carries TRBV9 and TRBJ1-1, with D maybe TRBD1 (5 bases). CDR1 SGDLS and CDR2 YYNGEE come from the germline V gene. Trimming pared 0 bases from V and 7 bases from J, leaving 10 bases between. CDR3 length: 13 amino acids. Here the CDR3 reads CASSVVWRGEAFF. DNA of the CDR3: TGTGCCAGCAGCGTAGTTTGGAGGGGTGAAGCTTTCTTT. Together with reference TRBV9 and TRBJ1-1, the CDR3 gives the full variable domain: DSGVTQTPKHLITATGQRVTLRCSPRSGDLSVYWYQQSLDQGLQFLIQYYNGEERAKGNILERFSAQQFPDLHSELNLSSLELGDSALYFCASSVVWRGEAFFGQGTRLTVV.

The gene calls are TRBV14 and TRBJ1-1, with unresolved D. V lost 8 bases and J lost 2, with 6 bases in between. Germline-derived CDR1 and CDR2 are SGHDN and FVKESK. This CDR3 contains 11 residues. DNA for the CDR3: TGTGCCAGCGCTACCAACACTGAAGCTTTCTTT. This translates into CASATNTEAFF. The entire variable domain, with the rest obtained from reference TRBV14 and TRBJ1-1, is as follows: EAGVTQFPSHSVIEKGQTVTLRCDPISGHDNLYWYRRVMGKEIKFLLHFVKESKQDESGMPNNRFLAERTGGTYSTLKVQPAELEDSGVYFCASATNTEAFFGQGTRLTVV.

The V call is TRBV25-1, the J call TRBJ1-6; no definite D call. Per germline, CDR1 MGHDK and CDR2 SYGVNS. V was clipped by 3 bases and J by 9 bases, with 12 bases between them. The CDR3 has 14 residues. CDR3 residues: CASSDVGLSSPLHF. The CDR3 bases are TGTGCCAGCAGTGATGTAGGGTTAAGTTCACCCCTCCACTTT.